A single TCR beta chain is shown here with its context. Its antigen remains unknown. The CDR3 loop spans 16 amino acids. V was pared by 9 bases and J by 0 bases, with 20 bases between. Germline V gives CDR1 LGHDT, CDR2 YNNKEL (reference sequence). The sample originates from a study of T cell responses to AZD1222 COVID-19 vaccine. Study as a whole: Pooled together were second doses at about 4 or about 12 weeks.

Findings and limits, study-wide: Every sample of the repertoires postdated the peak T cell response.

The table came from immunoSEQ multiplex PCR; TCRdb's copy has only in-frame clones and leaves some out. The sample has approximately 110,000 clones, approximately 85% seen once. V gene TRBV3-1 (or the pseudogene TRBV3-2) combines with J gene TRBJ1-2; D remains unclear. This receptor was obtained from an adult in good health. The sequencing here drew on peripheral blood, taken on day 0 of AZD1222 vaccination. DNA for the CDR3: TGTGCCAGTATACGGGAAGCAGGCTACTCTAACTATGGCTACACCTTC. This sequence encodes CASIREAGYSNYGYTF.